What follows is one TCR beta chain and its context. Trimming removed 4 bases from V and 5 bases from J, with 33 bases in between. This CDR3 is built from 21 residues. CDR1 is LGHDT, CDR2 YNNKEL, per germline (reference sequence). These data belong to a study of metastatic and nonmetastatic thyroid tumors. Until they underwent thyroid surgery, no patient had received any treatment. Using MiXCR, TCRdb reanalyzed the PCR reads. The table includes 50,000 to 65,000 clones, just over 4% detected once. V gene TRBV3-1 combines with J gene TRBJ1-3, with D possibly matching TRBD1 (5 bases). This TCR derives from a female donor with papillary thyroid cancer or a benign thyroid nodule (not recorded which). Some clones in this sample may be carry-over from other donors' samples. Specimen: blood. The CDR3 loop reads CASSPEVVTGRRSGTRNTIYF. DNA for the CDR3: TGTGCCAGCAGCCCGGAAGTCGTCACAGGACGCCGTTCGGGGACTCGAAACACCATATATTTT.